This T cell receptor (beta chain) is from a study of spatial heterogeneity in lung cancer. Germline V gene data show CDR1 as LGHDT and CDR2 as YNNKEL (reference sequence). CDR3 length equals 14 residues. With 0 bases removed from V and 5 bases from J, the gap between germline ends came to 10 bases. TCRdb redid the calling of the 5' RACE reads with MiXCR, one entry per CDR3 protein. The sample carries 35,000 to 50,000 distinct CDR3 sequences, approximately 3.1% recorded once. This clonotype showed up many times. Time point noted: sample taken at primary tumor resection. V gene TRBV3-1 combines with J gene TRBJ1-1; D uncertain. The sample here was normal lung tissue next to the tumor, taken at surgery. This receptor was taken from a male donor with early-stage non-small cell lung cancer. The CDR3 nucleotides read TGTGCCAGCAGCCAAGACCCGGATCGAACTGAAGCTTTCTTT. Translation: CASSQDPDRTEAFF.